This T cell receptor beta chain came from a study of prognosis after radiotherapy for stage I lung cancer. V dropped 8 bases and J dropped 5 bases, with 10 bases sitting between them. The CDR3 totals 13 residues. Germline values: CDR1 MNHNS, CDR2 SASEGT. This clonotype was seen many times. Genomic DNA served as the source from which two-round multiplex PCR generated TCR beta CDR3 amplicons. Individual primers that were specific to each TRBV and TRBJ gene served in first-round PCR. Using its own MiXCR run on the multiplex PCR reads, TCRdb lists one record per CDR3 protein. The sample includes more than 15,000 distinct CDR3 sequences, roughly 31% seen only once; the top ten take 20% to 30%.

The receptor comes from a donor over 45 with non-small cell lung cancer. The sequencing used PBMCs, collected before or after stereotactic body radiation therapy (not recorded which). The chain uses TRBV6-1 and TRBJ1-6, with D uncertain. Here the CDR3 DNA reads TGTGCCAGCTCCGCGGGAAATAATTCACCCCTCCACTTT. Translating it yields CASSAGNNSPLHF.